A selection of T cell receptor beta chains follows, all from one sample in a study of blood T cell repertoires in COVID-19. The method was immunoSEQ multiplex PCR; TCRdb's version includes in-frame clones alone and lacks a portion of them. The sample lists 150,000 to 200,000 clones, 65% to 85% occurring once. The source material was PBMCs or T cells enriched from blood (not recorded which). Receptors were obtained from a man between 35 and 55 years old who had recovered from COVID-19. Each CDR3 is given with its conserved first and last residue. A D gene is named only where the DNA matches it firmly. Part of the rows lack a size; the others show once, few, many or a class for expanded clones.

j_call: TRBJ2-7
cdr3_length: 15
v_call: TRBV6-8
d_call: TRBD1
clone_size: .
cdr3_aa: CASILRTGGSYEQYF
cdr3_nt: TGTGCCAGCATTTTGAGGACAGGGGGCAGCTACGAGCAGTACTTC

j_call: TRBJ1-1
cdr3_length: 13
v_call: TRBV5-6
d_call: .
clone_size: .
cdr3_aa: CASRYIGDTEAFF
cdr3_nt: TGTGCCAGCAGATATATAGGGGACACTGAAGCTTTCTTT

j_call: TRBJ1-2
cdr3_length: 15
v_call: TRBV6-9
d_call: .
clone_size: .
cdr3_aa: CASSLGSGANYGYTF
cdr3_nt: TGTGCCAGCAGTTTAGGGTCGGGGGCTAACTATGGCTACACCTTC

j_call: TRBJ1-1
cdr3_length: 19
v_call: TRBV9
d_call: .
clone_size: .
cdr3_aa: CASSAALGGGGRQNTEAFF
cdr3_nt: TGTGCCAGCAGCGCAGCCCTAGGCGGGGGGGGTCGGCAGAACACTGAAGCTTTCTTT

j_call: TRBJ1-2
cdr3_length: 14
v_call: TRBV7-8
d_call: TRBD1
clone_size: once
cdr3_aa: CASSPGTGDYGYTF
cdr3_nt: TGTGCCAGCAGCCCAGGGACAGGGGACTATGGCTACACCTTC

j_call: TRBJ1-3
cdr3_length: 15
v_call: TRBV7-9
d_call: .
clone_size: .
cdr3_aa: CASSLISLLGNTIYF
cdr3_nt: TGTGCCAGCAGCTTAATATCCCTCCTCGGAAACACCATATATTTT

j_call: TRBJ2-2
cdr3_length: 15
v_call: TRBV4-2
d_call: .
clone_size: .
cdr3_aa: CASSRGGVNTGELFF
cdr3_nt: TGTGCCAGCAGTAGAGGAGGGGTTAACACCGGGGAGCTGTTTTTT

j_call: TRBJ1-2
cdr3_length: 14
v_call: TRBV3-1/TRBV3-2
d_call: .
clone_size: .
cdr3_aa: CASSQDQATYGYTF
cdr3_nt: TGTGCCAGCAGCCAAGATCAGGCCACCTATGGCTACACCTTC

j_call: TRBJ1-3
cdr3_length: 16
v_call: TRBV7-6
d_call: .
clone_size: .
cdr3_aa: CASSAPTTDSGNTIYF
cdr3_nt: TGTGCCAGCAGCGCCCCGACAACCGACTCTGGAAACACCATATATTTT

j_call: TRBJ1-1
cdr3_length: 15
v_call: TRBV3-1/TRBV3-2
d_call: .
clone_size: .
cdr3_aa: CASSQVGRVNTEAFF
cdr3_nt: TGTGCCAGCAGCCAAGTGGGGCGAGTGAACACTGAAGCTTTCTTT

j_call: TRBJ1-2
cdr3_length: 13
v_call: TRBV14
d_call: TRBD1
clone_size: .
cdr3_aa: CASRTGQPYGYTF
cdr3_nt: TGTGCCAGCCGAACGGGACAGCCCTATGGCTACACCTTC

j_call: TRBJ1-2
cdr3_length: 14
v_call: TRBV5-1
d_call: TRBD1
clone_size: .
cdr3_aa: CASSLGGQLMPRTF
cdr3_nt: TGCGCCAGCAGCTTGGGGGGACAGCTTATGCCCCGCACCTTC

j_call: TRBJ2-7
cdr3_length: 17
v_call: TRBV24-1
d_call: .
clone_size: .
cdr3_aa: CATSDLGSGKGSDEQYF
cdr3_nt: TGTGCCACCAGTGATTTGGGGTCAGGAAAAGGGAGCGACGAGCAGTACTTC

j_call: TRBJ2-7
cdr3_length: 16
v_call: TRBV5-4
d_call: .
clone_size: .
cdr3_aa: CASSLDGTRGAYEQYF
cdr3_nt: TGTGCCAGCAGCTTGGACGGGACAAGGGGAGCCTACGAGCAGTACTTC

j_call: TRBJ2-5
cdr3_length: 13
v_call: TRBV28
d_call: .
clone_size: .
cdr3_aa: CASSSQDQETQYF
cdr3_nt: TGTGCCAGCAGTTCCCAGGATCAAGAGACCCAGTACTTC

j_call: TRBJ2-7
cdr3_length: 13
v_call: TRBV19
d_call: .
clone_size: .
cdr3_aa: CASSINRVGEQYF
cdr3_nt: TGTGCCAGTAGTATAAACAGGGTGGGGGAGCAGTACTTC

j_call: TRBJ1-6
cdr3_length: 14
v_call: TRBV21-1
d_call: .
clone_size: once
cdr3_aa: CAIYSDSGDSPLHF
cdr3_nt: TGTGCCATTTACTCGGACAGCGGCGATTCACCCCTCCACTTT

j_call: TRBJ1-1
cdr3_length: 15
v_call: TRBV5-1
d_call: .
clone_size: .
cdr3_aa: CASSLEPSMNTEAFF
cdr3_nt: TGCGCCAGCAGCTTGGAACCGAGCATGAACACTGAAGCTTTCTTT

j_call: TRBJ1-3
cdr3_length: 15
v_call: TRBV1
d_call: .
clone_size: .
cdr3_aa: CTSSRNRASGNTIYF
cdr3_nt: TGCACCAGCAGTCGAAACAGGGCCTCTGGAAACACCATATATTTT

j_call: TRBJ2-2
cdr3_length: 15
v_call: TRBV19
d_call: .
clone_size: .
cdr3_aa: CASRRQILEAGELFF
cdr3_nt: TGTGCCAGTAGGCGACAGATACTTGAGGCCGGGGAGCTGTTTTTT

j_call: TRBJ2-3
cdr3_length: 15
v_call: TRBV15
d_call: TRBD2
clone_size: few
cdr3_aa: CATSRERGGTDTQYF
cdr3_nt: TGTGCCACCAGCAGAGAGCGGGGGGGCACAGATACGCAGTATTTT

j_call: TRBJ1-4
cdr3_length: 16
v_call: TRBV5-1
d_call: TRBD1
clone_size: .
cdr3_aa: CASSLAVTGRGEKLFF
cdr3_nt: TGCGCCAGCAGCTTGGCCGTGACAGGGCGAGGTGAAAAACTGTTTTTT

j_call: TRBJ1-3
cdr3_length: 15
v_call: TRBV5-1
d_call: .
clone_size: .
cdr3_aa: CASSLGQLSGNTIYF
cdr3_nt: TGCGCCAGCAGCTTGGGACAACTCTCTGGAAACACCATATATTTT

j_call: TRBJ2-3
cdr3_length: 18
v_call: TRBV5-1
d_call: TRBD2
clone_size: .
cdr3_aa: CASSWWSGGAVVTDTQYF
cdr3_nt: TGCGCCAGCAGCTGGTGGAGCGGGGGGGCTGTAGTAACAGATACGCAGTATTTT

j_call: TRBJ2-3
cdr3_length: 17
v_call: TRBV20-1
d_call: TRBD2
clone_size: .
cdr3_aa: CSASTGGAPLHTDTQYF
cdr3_nt: TGCAGTGCTAGTACGGGGGGAGCCCCTCTACACACAGATACGCAGTATTTT

j_call: TRBJ1-1
cdr3_length: 14
v_call: TRBV13
d_call: .
clone_size: .
cdr3_aa: CASSLGAGGTEAFF
cdr3_nt: TGTGCCAGCAGCTTAGGGGCAGGAGGCACTGAAGCTTTCTTT

j_call: TRBJ1-1
cdr3_length: 15
v_call: TRBV11-1
d_call: .
clone_size: few
cdr3_aa: CASSLWGGPNTEAFF
cdr3_nt: TGTGCCAGCAGCTTATGGGGGGGACCTAACACTGAAGCTTTCTTT

j_call: TRBJ1-1
cdr3_length: 13
v_call: TRBV5-6
d_call: .
clone_size: .
cdr3_aa: CASSLWSGGEAFF
cdr3_nt: TGTGCCAGCAGCTTGTGGTCGGGGGGTGAAGCTTTCTTT

j_call: TRBJ1-1
cdr3_length: 15
v_call: TRBV5-1
d_call: .
clone_size: .
cdr3_aa: CASSLAGVDNTEAFF
cdr3_nt: TGCGCCAGCAGCTTGGCGGGGGTCGATAACACTGAAGCTTTCTTT